These T cell receptor beta chains were read from a single sample in a study of CD8 T cells in Susac syndrome. A single record per CDR3 protein comes from TCRdb applying MiXCR to the immunoSEQ multiplex PCR reads. The table records tens of thousands of distinct CDR3 sequences, 93% of them present only once. The sample consisted of CD4+ T cells from PBMCs. Source of these receptors: a human donor with Susac syndrome. Each CDR3 is given with its conserved first and last residue. A D gene is named only where the DNA matches it firmly. Only part of the rows carry a size: once, few, many, or a class if the clone is expanded.

j_gene	v_gene	abundance	d_gene	len	CDR3aa	CDR3nt
TRBJ2-5	TRBV6-2/TRBV6-3	-	TRBD2	16	CASSYTSGTSGGAQYF	TGTGCCAGCAGTTACACATCCGGGACTAGCGGGGGGGCCCAGTACTTC
TRBJ2-1	TRBV7-2	-	-	14	CASSFAQPLNEQFF	TGTGCCAGCAGCTTCGCACAGCCTCTCAATGAGCAGTTCTTC
TRBJ1-1	TRBV3-1	-	-	14	CASSRAGLNTEAFF	TGTGCCAGCAGCCGCGCGGGATTAAACACTGAAGCTTTCTTT
TRBJ2-6	TRBV5-1	-	-	15	CASSPTHPGANVLTF	TGCGCCAGCAGCCCCACGCACCCTGGGGCCAACGTCCTGACTTTC
TRBJ1-5	TRBV30	few	-	16	CAWSMNVGRDNQPQHF	TGTGCCTGGAGTATGAATGTTGGCAGGGACAATCAGCCCCAGCATTTT
TRBJ1-2	TRBV18	-	-	16	CASSPPARQEVSGYTF	TGTGCCAGCTCACCACCGGCCAGGCAGGAAGTCTCTGGCTACACCTTC
TRBJ2-1	TRBV25-1	-	-	14	CASSEPGEDNEQFF	TGTGCCAGCAGTGAACCTGGCGAAGACAATGAGCAGTTCTTC
TRBJ2-3	TRBV30	once	-	14	CAWSRRGPTDTQYF	TGTGCCTGGAGTCGGAGGGGGCCCACAGATACGCAGTATTTT
TRBJ1-2	TRBV20-1	-	TRBD1	13	CSAMDRGVDGYTF	TGCAGTGCTATGGACAGGGGAGTCGATGGCTACACCTTC
TRBJ2-3	TRBV18	-	-	14	CASSPGGLTDTQYF	TGTGCCAGCTCACCGGGCGGTCTCACAGATACGCAGTATTTT
TRBJ2-5	TRBV5-4	-	TRBD2	13	CASTVAGGPPQYF	TGTGCCAGCACCGTAGCGGGGGGGCCCCCCCAGTACTTC
TRBJ1-2	TRBV11-2	-	-	12	CASSLRDVGYTF	TGTGCCAGCAGCTTACGGGACGTTGGCTACACCTTC
TRBJ2-7	TRBV6-5	-	-	12	CASSYRGSEQYF	TGTGCCAGCAGTTACAGGGGGTCCGAGCAGTACTTC
TRBJ2-3	TRBV6-5	-	-	14	CASRDGSSTDTQYF	TGTGCCAGCAGGGACGGGAGTAGCACAGATACGCAGTATTTT
TRBJ2-7	TRBV10-1	-	-	16	CASSEEPGRRSYEQYF	TGCGCCAGCAGTGAGGAACCGGGACGGAGATCCTACGAGCAGTACTTC
TRBJ2-5	TRBV6-2/TRBV6-3	-	-	17	CASSYGHRGRLQETQYF	TGTGCCAGCAGTTACGGTCATCGGGGGAGGCTCCAAGAGACCCAGTACTTC
TRBJ2-3	TRBV18	-	-	17	CASSPRVRAGSTDTQYF	TGTGCCAGCTCACCACGGGTGCGGGCCGGGAGCACAGATACGCAGTATTTT
TRBJ1-1	TRBV7-2	-	-	12	CASSPLVTEAFF	TGTGCCAGCAGCCCCCTGGTCACTGAAGCTTTCTTT